The table lists the clone carrying this T cell receptor beta chain with a few counts. This sample is drawn from a study of technical replicates of blood from a handful of donors. Repertoires were generated with immunoSEQ multiplex PCR, while TCRdb's copy carries only in-frame clones and drops some. Of about 80,000 clones listed, roughly 94% are singletons. The receptor's source is a human donor in good health. Specimen: T cells isolated from PBMCs.

This CDR3 reads CASSLKGNEQFF. DNA of the CDR3: TGTGCCAGCAGTTTAAAGGGGAATGAGCAGTTCTTC. The chain combines TRBV27 with TRBJ2-1; tentative D call: TRBD1 (5 bases). The CDR3 consists of 12 residues. Between the trimmed V and J ends, which lost 2 bases and 7 bases, there was a span of 6 bases. Germline V gives CDR1 MNHEY, CDR2 SMNVEV (reference sequence).